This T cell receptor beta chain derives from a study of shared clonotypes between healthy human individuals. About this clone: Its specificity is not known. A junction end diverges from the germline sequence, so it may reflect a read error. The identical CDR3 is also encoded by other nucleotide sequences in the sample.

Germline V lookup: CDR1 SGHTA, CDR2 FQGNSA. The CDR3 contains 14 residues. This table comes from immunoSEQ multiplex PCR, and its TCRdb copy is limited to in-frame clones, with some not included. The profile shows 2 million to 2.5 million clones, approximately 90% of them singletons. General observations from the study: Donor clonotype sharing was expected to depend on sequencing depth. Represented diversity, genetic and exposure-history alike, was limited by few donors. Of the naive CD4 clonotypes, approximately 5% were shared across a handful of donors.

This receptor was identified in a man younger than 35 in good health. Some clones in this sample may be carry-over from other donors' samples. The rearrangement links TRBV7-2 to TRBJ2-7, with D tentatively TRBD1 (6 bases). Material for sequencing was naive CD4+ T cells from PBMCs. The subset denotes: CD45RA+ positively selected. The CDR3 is CASSLATGEYEQYF. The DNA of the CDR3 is TGTGCTAGCAGCTTAGCGACAGGAGAGTACGAGCAGTACTTC.